Below, 10 T cell receptor beta chains from the same sample are listed, as sequenced in a study of identical twins. TCRdb re-derived calls from the 5' RACE reads in MiXCR, one entry per CDR3 protein. Among approximately 890,000 distinct CDR3 sequences listed, about 12% were seen once. These data also featured in a second study, about yellow fever vaccine responses in identical twins.

The sequencing sample was made of PBMCs. These receptors were collected from a woman aged 18 to 35 in good health.

This clonotype was observed many times. V and J are TRBV12-3 or TRBV12-4 and TRBJ1-1; D is unresolved. Trimming left V 7 bases short and J 5 bases short, with 20 bases between. The CDR3 is made up of 15 amino acids. The CDR3 region has the DNA TGTGCCAGCACCTCCGGTGCCTCGGGAGGGACTGAAGCTTTCTTT. Its translation is CASTSGASGGTEAFF.

The chain employs TRBV10-3 and TRBJ2-3; D is undetermined. Trimming shortened V by 5 bases and J by 4 bases, and 13 bases separated the two germline ends. The germline V gene has CDR1 ENHRY and CDR2 SYGVKD. The CDR3 runs to 14 residues. CDR3: CAISTIGPADTQYF. CDR3 DNA: TGTGCCATCAGTACGATTGGACCGGCAGATACGCAGTATTTT.

This clonotype was seen a few times. CDR3 DNA: TGTGCCAGCAGCTCTCGCGGTAGCGGGGGGGCCCTGGGCACCGGGGAGCTGTTTTTT. Its translation is CASSSRGSGGALGTGELFF. The chain combines TRBV3-1 with TRBJ2-2; TRBD2 matches 11 bases. Germline CDR1 reads LGHDT; CDR2 reads YNNKEL (reference sequence). The CDR3 totals 19 residues. V dropped 5 bases and J dropped 4; count of bases not matched to a gene: 15.

This clonotype was counted a few times. The chain links TRBV12-3 or TRBV12-4 to TRBJ2-5, with 7 bases lining up with TRBD1. The ends lost 6 bases at V and 3 bases at J; junction bases unmatched: 7. The CDR3 totals 14 residues. The CDR3 coding sequence is TGTGCCAGCAGGTCAACAGGGGCGAAAGAGACCCAGTACTTC. Encoded protein: CASRSTGAKETQYF.

Only a few counts were recorded for this clonotype. The chain is built from TRBV12-3 or TRBV12-4 and TRBJ2-1, with 9 bases identical to TRBD2. V gave up 2 bases and J gave up 2 bases; unmatched junction bases: 7. This CDR3 has 17 residues. CDR3 sequence (DNA): TGTGCCAGCAGTTTATGGGCGGGAGGGTCCGCCTACAATGAGCAGTTCTTC. Residues: CASSLWAGGSAYNEQFF.

This clonotype was seen only a few times. V is TRBV12-3 or TRBV12-4 and J is TRBJ2-1; D unresolved. The CDR3 loop spans 15 amino acids. The V gene lost 4 bases and the J gene lost 1 base, with 11 bases spanning the gap. CDR3 region: CASSSLIDSYNEQFF. CDR3 coding DNA: TGTGCCAGCAGTTCGTTGATCGATTCCTACAATGAGCAGTTCTTC.

The genes are TRBV15 and TRBJ2-1; D remains ambiguous. Germline V gene sequence: CDR1 LNHNV, CDR2 YYDKDF (reference sequence). V dropped 3 bases and J dropped 9 bases, with 12 bases sitting between them. This CDR3 is 13 amino acids long. CDR3 nucleotide sequence: TGTGCCACCAGCAGTCCCTCGGCAACTGAGCAGTTCTTC. Translating gives CATSSPSATEQFF. The full variable domain, rest sourced from reference TRBV15 and TRBJ2-1, is DAMVIQNPRYQVTQFGKPVTLSCSQTLNHNVMYWYQQKSSQAPKLLFHYYDKDFNNEADTPDNFQSRRPNTSFCFLDIRSPGLGDTAMYLCATSSPSATEQFFGPGTRLTVL.

This clonotype was recorded a few times. V is TRBV7-8 and J is TRBJ2-2; D gene uncertain. The V and J ends lost 8 bases and 3 bases respectively, with 13 bases between them. The CDR3 contains 14 residues. Germline CDR1 SGHVS, CDR2 FQNEAQ. Written as DNA, the CDR3 is TGTGCCAGCTTCACCGCCTGGGACACCGGGGAGCTGTTTTTT. It translates to CASFTAWDTGELFF.

In its sample, this clonotype was seen a few times. V gene TRBV29-1 combines with J gene TRBJ1-1, with 9 bases lining up with TRBD1. The CDR3 is 14 amino acids. V dropped 6 bases and J dropped 4; count of bases not matched to a gene: 9. In germline, CDR1 is SQVTM, CDR2 ANQGSEA. CDR3 in DNA: TGCAGCGTCGTGCCCGGGACAGGGAGCACTGAAGCTTTCTTT. It codes for CSVVPGTGSTEAFF.

This clonotype was seen a few times. The gene calls are TRBV10-1 and TRBJ1-1; D gene uncertain. The CDR3 runs to 13 residues. The V and J ends lost 6 bases and 1 base respectively, with 9 bases between them. Germline CDR1 WNHNN, CDR2 SYGVQD (reference sequence). CDR3 amino acids: CASRAAANTEAFF. CDR3 nucleotide sequence: TGCGCCAGCAGAGCGGCAGCGAACACTGAAGCTTTCTTT.